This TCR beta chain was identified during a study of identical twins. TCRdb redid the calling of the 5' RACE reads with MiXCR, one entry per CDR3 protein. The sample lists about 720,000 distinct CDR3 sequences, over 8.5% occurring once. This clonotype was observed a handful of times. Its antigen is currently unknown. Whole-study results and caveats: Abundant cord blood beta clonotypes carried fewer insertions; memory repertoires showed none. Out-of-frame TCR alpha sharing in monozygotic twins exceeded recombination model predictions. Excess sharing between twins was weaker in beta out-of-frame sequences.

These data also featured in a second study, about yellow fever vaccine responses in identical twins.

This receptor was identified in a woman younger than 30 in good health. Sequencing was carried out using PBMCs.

The CDR3 nucleotides are TGTGCCAGCAGCCAAGATGACTCACCCCTCCACTTT. It codes for CASSQDDSPLHF. The chain is built from TRBV3-1 and TRBJ1-6; no firm D call. CDR3 size: 12 residues. The V and J ends lost 0 bases and 10 bases respectively, with 4 bases between them. Germline CDR1 and CDR2: LGHDT and YNNKEL (reference sequence).